This is a list of T cell receptor beta chains from one sample in a study of blood T cell repertoires in COVID-19. The protocol was immunoSEQ multiplex PCR, while the TCRdb copy is restricted to in-frame clones and leaves out a portion. The sample gives more than 350,000 clones, around 87% of which show up once; more than 9% is in the top ten. Material: peripheral blood. The receptor source for this set is a woman aged 25-40 years with COVID-19, enrolled during active disease. Each CDR3 is given without its conserved first and last residue.

j_gene | v_gene | CDR3aa
TRBJ1-5 | TRBV27 | ASSLIRGEQPQH
TRBJ1-3 | TRBV6-1 | ASSEVSFSGNTIY
TRBJ2-7 | TRBV6-5 | ASRTRDRASYEQY
TRBJ2-7 | TRBV2 | ASSERSPRTEQY
TRBJ2-3 | TRBV30 | AWRPAGPTDTQY
TRBJ2-7 | TRBV5-1 | ASSYLDSTSYEQY
TRBJ2-3 | TRBV12-3/TRBV12-4 | ASSPYRDRQY
TRBJ1-4 | TRBV7-2 | ASSPSRRGESNEKLF
TRBJ1-1 | TRBV27 | ASAVGGGGTEAF
TRBJ2-7 | TRBV5-8 | ASSFRGQGFHEQY
TRBJ1-2 | TRBV11-2 | ASSLAGQDGYT
TRBJ2-5 | TRBV30 | AWSDGLTEQETQY
TRBJ2-1 | TRBV6-4 | ASSDGGRQGAGEQF
TRBJ1-5 | TRBV19 | ASSTTGQGINQPQH
TRBJ2-7 | TRBV5-1 | ASSGDSSYEQY
TRBJ2-7 | TRBV6-5 | ASSYSGSSYEQY
TRBJ2-5 | TRBV7-9 | ASSPVGGPMETQY
TRBJ2-2 | TRBV7-3 | ASRVAGVLGELF
TRBJ2-7 | TRBV4-1 | ASSQGRDRGEIKSYEQY
TRBJ2-5 | TRBV5-1 | ASSPGQGYQETQY
TRBJ2-1 | TRBV5-1 | ASSQGLQNNEQF
TRBJ2-7 | TRBV21-1 | ASGSDYEQY
TRBJ1-1 | TRBV5-1 | ASRGQGAAGEAF
TRBJ2-7 | TRBV7-2 | ASSWTGTGAYEQY
TRBJ2-7 | TRBV7-3 | ASSPGATGADEQY
TRBJ1-5 | TRBV6-6 | ASSYGTGGGNQPQH
TRBJ1-1 | TRBV20-1 | RGTGNTEAF
TRBJ2-5 | TRBV10-2 | ASSPPTRQETQY
TRBJ2-1 | TRBV7-3 | ASSQPLRGAKTQEEQF
TRBJ1-3 | TRBV28 | ASSWTGGRNTIY
TRBJ2-3 | TRBV7-9 | ASSRTLSTDTQY
TRBJ2-3 | TRBV28 | ASSQTSGRPDTQY
TRBJ1-5 | TRBV19 | ASSRTGGINQPQH
TRBJ2-4 | TRBV11-2 | ASSPQGSKNIQY
TRBJ2-5 | TRBV11-2 | ASSLDPTGTAKETQY
TRBJ1-5 | TRBV18 | ASSPMGTANQPQH
TRBJ1-2 | TRBV5-4 | ASSSRQGPNYGYT
TRBJ1-1 | TRBV21-1 | ASSSPFEAF
TRBJ2-2 | TRBV5-5 | ASSLAGGNTGELF
TRBJ1-1 | TRBV5-6 | ASSLTALMNTEAF
TRBJ2-7 | TRBV27 | ASIDRQGELGEQY